The 30 T cell receptor beta chains in this list originate from one sample, sequenced in a study of T cell repertoires in ileal Crohn's disease. Method: immunoSEQ multiplex PCR; TCRdb's copy keeps in-frame clones and lacks some. Of about 11,000 clones listed, around 77% are singletons. Indicated time point: neoterminal ileum biopsy at postoperative endoscopy, about 6 months after surgery. The sample consisted of ileal tissue. Receptor source: an adult with Crohn's disease.

The V call is TRBV11-2, the J call TRBJ2-5, with D possibly matching TRBD2 (6 bases). Germline CDR1 SGHAT, CDR2 FQNNGV. V gave up 1 base and J gave up 4 bases, with 16 bases separating them. CDR3 length: 16 amino acids. This CDR3 reads CASSLVVRGGLETQYF. DNA for the CDR3: TGTGCCAGCAGCTTAGTGGTGAGGGGAGGATTAGAGACCCAGTACTTC.

The chain recombines TRBV2 with TRBJ2-7, with 7 positions matching TRBD1. Germline loops: CDR1 SNHLY, CDR2 FYNNEI. The V gene end was trimmed by 7 bases and the J gene end by 7 bases; junction bases not matched to a gene: 10. This CDR3 is 13 amino acids long. CDR3 coding DNA: TGTGCCAGCACTCCCCGACAGGGCCTTGAGCAGTACTTC. It encodes CASTPRQGLEQYF.

The chain couples TRBV5-1 to TRBJ2-1; possible D gene TRBD2, 5 bases. Germline values: CDR1 SGHRS, CDR2 YFSETQ. V dropped 4 bases and J dropped 0 bases, with 14 bases sitting between them. This CDR3 has 16 residues. The CDR3 nucleotides are TGCGCCAGCAGCGTACGATCGGGATCCTCCTACAATGAGCAGTTCTTC. Its protein is CASSVRSGSSYNEQFF.

The chain employs TRBV7-9 and TRBJ1-1; D might be TRBD1 (5 bases). The germline V gene encodes CDR1 SEHNR and CDR2 FQNEAQ (reference sequence). The CDR3 has 15 residues. V was trimmed by 1 base and J by 4 bases, leaving 13 bases between them. The CDR3: CASSLEWQGVTEAFF. CDR3 bases: TGTGCCAGCAGCTTAGAATGGCAGGGTGTCACTGAAGCTTTCTTT.

The CDR3 DNA reads as TGTGCCAGCAGCGGGACACTCACCTACGAGCAGTACTTC. Protein sequence: CASSGTLTYEQYF. The rearrangement uses TRBV2 and TRBJ2-7, with TRBD1 as a possible D gene (6 bases). The ends were cut back, 6 bases at V and 2 bases at J, with 11 bases in the middle. Germline values: CDR1 SNHLY, CDR2 FYNNEI. This CDR3 is 13 amino acids long.

V is TRBV28 and J is TRBJ2-3; 9 bases line up with TRBD2. This CDR3 contains 16 residues. Germline lookup yields CDR1 MDHEN and CDR2 SYDVKM. The V segment lost 3 bases and the J segment 3 bases; nucleotides outside the gene matches: 7. CDR3 nucleotide sequence: TGTGCCAGCAGTTTGAGACCGGGACTAGCAACAGATACGCAGTATTTT. It is translated as CASSLRPGLATDTQYF.

The sample holds a few counts of this clone. The chain has TRBV29-1 and TRBJ2-1; maybe TRBD2 (6 bases). The CDR3 consists of 13 residues. Germline V gene lookup returns CDR1 SQVTM and CDR2 ANQGSEA. Deletions cut 6 bases from V and 4 bases from J, with 13 bases between. CDR3 sequence (DNA): TGCAGCGTGCGGGAAAGCCTTTACAATGAGCAGTTCTTC. It yields the protein CSVRESLYNEQFF.

This sequence joins TRBV30 and TRBJ1-4; 7 positions match TRBD1. The CDR3 extends over 19 amino acids. Trimming at V came to 7 bases and at J to 2 bases, leaving 22 bases not matched to a gene. Germline V gene lookup returns CDR1 GTSNPN and CDR2 SVGIG (reference sequence). The chain's CDR3 is CASEKTRQGRSWTNEKLFF. In DNA form, the CDR3 reads TGTGCCTCTGAAAAAACTAGACAGGGAAGATCCTGGACTAATGAAAAACTGTTTTTT. The whole variable domain, remainder taken from reference TRBV30 and TRBJ1-4, is SQTIHQWPATLVQPVGSPLSLECTVEGTSNPNLYWYRQAAGRGLQLLFYSVGIGQISSEVPQNLSASRPQDRQFILSSKKLLLSDSGFYLCASEKTRQGRSWTNEKLFFGSGTQLSVL.

The V and J genes are TRBV6-5 and TRBJ2-7, with 7 positions matching TRBD1. V shed 5 bases and J 0 bases; nucleotides not matched to a gene: 7. From germline, CDR1 is MNHEY and CDR2 SVGAGI. The CDR3 covers 15 residues. The CDR3 sequence is CASSNPGQSSYEQYF. In nucleotides, the CDR3 is TGTGCCAGCAGTAACCCGGGACAGAGCTCCTACGAGCAGTACTTC.

This clone has a single count. The chain recombines TRBV6-5 with TRBJ1-1, with D hard to call. V was pared by 4 bases and J by 1 base, with 16 bases between. CDR1 MNHEY and CDR2 SVGAGI come from the germline V gene. CDR3 length: 16 amino acids. In DNA, the CDR3 is TGTGCCAGCAGTTCGAGTTGGGCAGTCCGGAACACTGAAGCTTTCTTT. This codes for CASSSSWAVRNTEAFF.

V gene TRBV27 combines with J gene TRBJ2-7; TRBD2 aligns across 11 bases. V dropped 6 bases and J dropped 4; count of bases not matched to a gene: 8. This CDR3 has 15 amino acids. Germline CDR1 MNHEY, CDR2 SMNVEV (reference sequence). CDR3 nucleotide sequence: TGTGCCAGCAGCATACTAGCGGGAGATAGGTACGAGCAGTACTTC. Amino acids: CASSILAGDRYEQYF.

V gene TRBV27 combines with J gene TRBJ1-2; TRBD1 matches 7 bases. The junction had 8 bases not matched to a gene; V was cut back by 4 bases and J by 9 bases. Germline CDR1 MNHEY, CDR2 SMNVEV (reference sequence). CDR3 size: 13 residues. The CDR3 region has the DNA TGTGCCAGCAGTTCGACGACAGGGTCGAGCTACACCTTC. Its protein product is CASSSTTGSSYTF.

The chain has TRBV7-8 and TRBJ2-7; 7 bases are a match to TRBD2. Germline loops: CDR1 SGHVS, CDR2 FQNEAQ. The junction had 12 bases not matched to a gene; V was cut back by 6 bases and J by 1 base. The CDR3 spans 16 residues. The DNA of the CDR3 is TGTGCCAGCAGTCCTTCGGGCGGGAGTGGGTCCTACGAGCAGTACTTC. Protein product: CASSPSGGSGSYEQYF. The full variable domain, its missing parts supplied by reference TRBV7-8 and TRBJ2-7, is GAGVSQSPRYKVAKRGQDVALRCDPISGHVSLFWYQQALGQGPEFLTYFQNEAQLDKSGLPSDRFFAERPEGSVSTLKIQRTQQEDSAVYLCASSPSGGSGSYEQYFGPGTRLTVT.

The chain has TRBV2 and TRBJ2-7, with unresolved D. This CDR3 is 14 amino acids long. V dropped 1 base and J dropped 4 bases, with 11 bases sitting between them. Germline CDR1 SNHLY, CDR2 FYNNEI. The CDR3 is CASSEGMSQYEQYF. DNA of the CDR3: TGTGCCAGCAGTGAAGGCATGAGTCAATACGAGCAGTACTTC.

This clone turned up a few times. This chain links TRBV5-1 with TRBJ1-2; D may be TRBD1 (6 bases). Trimming left V 4 bases short and J 0 bases short, with 13 bases between. The CDR3 has 15 residues. CDR1 and CDR2 from the germline V gene are SGHRS and YFSETQ. CDR3 sequence (DNA): TGCGCCAGCAGCAAGACAGGAGAAACTAACTATGGCTACACCTTC. Protein: CASSKTGETNYGYTF.

Only one count was recorded for this clone. The chain uses TRBV10-1 and TRBJ2-1; 7 bases align to TRBD2. The CDR3 is 12 amino acids. After removal of 4 bases from V and 10 bases from J, the junction contained 4 bases not matched to a gene. Germline lookup yields CDR1 WNHNN and CDR2 SYGVQD (reference sequence). CDR3 coding DNA: TGCGCCAGCAGTGCCCCCGGGAGGGAGCAGTTCTTC. Amino acids: CASSAPGREQFF.

The V gene is TRBV30, the J gene TRBJ2-7; D may be TRBD2 (5 bases). Per germline, CDR1 GTSNPN and CDR2 SVGIG (reference sequence). The CDR3 length is 14 residues. V lost 4 bases to trimming and J lost 6 bases, with 19 bases between them. CDR3 DNA sequence: TGTGCCTGGAACCCGGGATATGGGGTCGGCGAGCAGTACTTC. The encoded protein is CAWNPGYGVGEQYF.

This chain connects TRBV30 to TRBJ2-7, with D hard to call. Looked up from germline, CDR1 is GTSNPN and CDR2 is SVGIG (reference sequence). Trimming pared 7 bases from V and 4 bases from J, leaving 11 bases between. This CDR3 has 11 residues. This CDR3 is CAYQEIYEQYF. The DNA of the CDR3 is TGTGCCTACCAGGAAATTTACGAGCAGTACTTC.

The chain is built from TRBV14 and TRBJ2-5, with D maybe TRBD2 (5 bases). The V gene's germline CDR1 is SGHDN and CDR2 FVKESK. The V end was cut by 8 bases, the J end by 5 bases, with 18 bases between. The CDR3 runs 14 residues. The CDR3 DNA reads TGTGCCAGCTCCCGGGAACTCCCGGGGGAGACCCAGTACTTC. Protein: CASSRELPGETQYF. Variable domain in full (rest from reference TRBV14 and TRBJ2-5): EAGVTQFPSHSVIEKGQTVTLRCDPISGHDNLYWYRRVMGKEIKFLLHFVKESKQDESGMPNNRFLAERTGGTYSTLKVQPAELEDSGVYFCASSRELPGETQYFGPGTRLLVL.

The chain has TRBV18 and TRBJ1-2; D is ambiguous. CDR1 and CDR2 (germline): KGHSH, LQKENI. The CDR3 is made up of 15 amino acids. V was trimmed by 2 bases and J by 3 bases, leaving 13 bases between them. The CDR3 DNA is TGTGCCAGCTCACCAAGGCCAGGTCCCGACTATGGCTACACCTTC. This translates into CASSPRPGPDYGYTF. Full variable domain (outside the CDR3, taken from reference TRBV18 and TRBJ1-2): NAGVMQNPRHLVRRRGQEARLRCSPMKGHSHVYWYRQLPEEGLKFMVYLQKENIIDESGMPKERFSAEFPKEGPSILRIQQVVRGDSAAYFCASSPRPGPDYGYTFGSGTRLTVV.

Worth noting for this clone: The junction departs from germline at one end; a sequencing error may be responsible. The chain combines TRBV18 with TRBJ1-6; TRBD1 aligns across 7 bases. The CDR3 consists of 14 residues. Per germline, CDR1 KGHSH and CDR2 LQKENI. CDR3 region: CASSLDRVNSPPHF. For the CDR3, the DNA is TGTGCCAGCTCACTCGACAGGGTGAATTCACCCCCCCACTTT.

V is TRBV7-2 and J is TRBJ2-3; D possibly corresponds to TRBD2 (5 bases). Trimming took off 1 base at V and 2 bases at J, with 16 bases between the two ends. CDR3 length: 17 residues. Germline-derived CDR1 and CDR2 are SGHTA and FQGNSA. DNA for the CDR3: TGTGCCAGCAGCTTAGGTGTGTGGCGGGTCATCACAGATACGCAGTATTTT. Translated: CASSLGVWRVITDTQYF.

This chain uses TRBV7-4 with TRBJ1-2; D unclear. The CDR3 spans 14 residues. The germline CDR1 and CDR2 sequences are SGHVT and SQSDAQ. The V end was cut by 2 bases, the J end by 5 bases, with 12 bases between. The CDR3 sequence is CASSLPPEEYGYTF. CDR3 nucleotide sequence: TGTGCCAGCAGCTTACCCCCTGAGGAGTATGGCTACACCTTC.

This CDR3 is CASSSSGTSGFHEQYF. The CDR3 bases are TGTGCCAGCAGCTCCTCCGGGACTAGCGGGTTCCACGAGCAGTACTTC. The V call is TRBV7-6, the J call TRBJ2-7; 12 bases align to TRBD2. The CDR3 has 16 amino acids. J was trimmed by 5 bases and V by 4 bases; bases with no gene match: 9. CDR1 and CDR2 (germline): SGHVS, FNYEAQ. Full variable domain (missing parts from reference TRBV7-6 and TRBJ2-7): GAGVSQSPRYKVTKRGQDVALRCDPISGHVSLYWYRQALGQGPEFLTYFNYEAQQDKSGLPNDRFSAERPEGSISTLTIQRTEQRDSAMYRCASSSSGTSGFHEQYFGPGTRLTVT.

The chain recombines TRBV10-1 with TRBJ1-1, with 10 positions matching TRBD1. This CDR3 comprises 14 residues. Looked up from germline, CDR1 is WNHNN and CDR2 is SYGVQD (reference sequence). After removal of 4 bases from V and 3 bases from J, the junction contained 2 bases not matched to a gene. The CDR3 is CASSAGTGDTEAFF. CDR3 nucleotides: TGCGCCAGCAGTGCCGGGACAGGGGACACTGAAGCTTTCTTT.

The CDR3 DNA reads as TGTGCCAGCAGTGTTAGGGGCGAGCAGTACTTC. This gives the protein CASSVRGEQYF. The V call is TRBV2, the J call TRBJ2-7; D is perhaps TRBD1 (5 bases). This CDR3 is 11 amino acids long. V was trimmed by 4 bases and J by 6 bases, leaving 7 bases between them. Germline V gene lookup returns CDR1 SNHLY and CDR2 FYNNEI.

V usage is TRBV19 and J usage is TRBJ2-7; 15 bases match TRBD2. CDR1 is LNHDA, CDR2 SQIVND, per germline (reference sequence). The CDR3 contains 15 residues. Losses at the gene ends were 4 bases for V and 7 bases for J; bases not matched to a gene: 5. The CDR3 coding sequence is TGTGCCAGTAGTAGGACTAGCGGGAGGGCAAGTGAGCAGTACTTC. Encoded protein: CASSRTSGRASEQYF.

The rearrangement uses TRBV5-1 and TRBJ1-2; 8 nucleotides line up with TRBD1. The CDR3 is 14 residues long. V shed 1 base and J 6 bases; nucleotides not matched to a gene: 5. CDR1 is SGHRS, CDR2 YFSETQ, per germline. The CDR3 reads CASSLRQGSDGYTF. In nucleotides, the CDR3 is TGCGCCAGCAGCTTGAGACAGGGGAGTGATGGCTACACCTTC.

This clone appeared a few times. CDR3 in amino acids: CASSRDRPSYEQYF. In DNA form, the CDR3 reads TGTGCCAGCTCCCGGGACAGGCCCTCCTACGAGCAGTACTTC. The rearrangement joins TRBV18 to TRBJ2-7; 8 bases fit TRBD1. CDR3 length: 14 residues. Germline values: CDR1 KGHSH, CDR2 LQKENI. Trimming removed 6 bases from V and 0 bases from J; junction bases left unmatched: 4.

DNA for the CDR3: TGTGCCAGCAGTTCCCGTACAGGGGGCAGAAGTGAAAAACTGTTTTTT. This gives the protein CASSSRTGGRSEKLFF. V is TRBV28 and J is TRBJ1-4; 9 bases match TRBD1. This CDR3 contains 16 residues. Germline V lookup: CDR1 MDHEN, CDR2 SYDVKM. J was trimmed by 7 bases and V by 4 bases; bases with no gene match: 10.